This TCR beta chain emerged from a study of human T cells and chemical hapten exposure. Study-wide findings and caveats: TCRs at high frequency, those above 1 in 1000, did not change with DPC sensitization.

A few counts support this clonotype. Its antigen is unknown. Germline lookup yields CDR1 MDHEN and CDR2 SYDVKM. The length of the CDR3 is 13 residues. Trimming took off 6 bases at V and 8 bases at J, with 15 bases between the two ends. Unique molecular identifiers were attached to individual cDNA molecules during library preparation. TCRdb processed the RACE reads anew with MiXCR; each CDR3 protein has one entry. This table has 350,000 to 400,000 distinct CDR3 sequences, 5.1% appearing once. The time point here: pre-sensitization, week 0. Specified treatment: therapeutic diphenylcyclopropenone sensitization with weekly scalp DPC. The study drew its donors from alopecia patients who were 18 to 70 years old and suitable for DPC. Unfractionated whole blood yielded total RNA.

This specimen consisted of whole blood, obtained in connection with sensitization to the hapten diphenylcyclopropenone (DPC). This clonotype originated in a woman in her forties or fifties with alopecia areata. Some clones in this sample may be carry-over from other donors' samples. The V gene is TRBV28, the J gene TRBJ2-3; D perhaps matches TRBD2 (5 bases). For the CDR3, the DNA is TGTGCCAGCAGATTACTAGGTGGCGGTACGCAGTATTTT. It is translated as CASRLLGGGTQYF.